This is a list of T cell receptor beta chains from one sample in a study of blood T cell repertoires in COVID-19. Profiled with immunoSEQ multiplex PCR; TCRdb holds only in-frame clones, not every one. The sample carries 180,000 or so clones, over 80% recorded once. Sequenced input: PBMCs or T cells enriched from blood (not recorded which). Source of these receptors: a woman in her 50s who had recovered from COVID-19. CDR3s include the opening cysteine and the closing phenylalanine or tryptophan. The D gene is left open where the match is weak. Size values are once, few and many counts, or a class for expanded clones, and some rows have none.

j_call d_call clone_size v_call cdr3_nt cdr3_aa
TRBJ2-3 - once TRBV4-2 TGTGCCAGCAGCCAAGTAGCCGCCTCTAGGGATACGCAGTATTTT CASSQVAASRDTQYF
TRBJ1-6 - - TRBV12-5 TGTGCTAGTGGTTTGGTATTATCAGGGGAACGGTCACCCCTCCACTTT CASGLVLSGERSPLHF
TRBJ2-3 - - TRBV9 TGTGCCAGCAGCCCCGACTTCGGGGGCACAGATACGCAGTATTTT CASSPDFGGTDTQYF
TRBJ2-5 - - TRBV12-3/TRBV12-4 TGTGCCAGCAGTAGTTCCAGGGTCGAGACCCAGTACTTC CASSSSRVETQYF
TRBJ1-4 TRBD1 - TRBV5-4 TGTGCCAGCAGCTTGGGGGGGACAGGGGGCGCCGAACTGTTTTTT CASSLGGTGGAELFF
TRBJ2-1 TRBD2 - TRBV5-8 TGTGCCAGCAGCGCCGGGACTAGCGGATACAATGAGCAGTTCTTC CASSAGTSGYNEQFF
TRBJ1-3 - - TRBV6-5 TGTGCCAGCAGCCAGACAAGCTCTGGAAACACCATATATTTT CASSQTSSGNTIYF
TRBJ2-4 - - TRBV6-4 TGTGCCAGCAGTGACCAGAACGGGAACATTCAGTACTTC CASSDQNGNIQYF
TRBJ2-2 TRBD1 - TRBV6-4 TGTGCCAGCAGTCGGACAGGGAACACCGGGGAGCTGTTTTTT CASSRTGNTGELFF
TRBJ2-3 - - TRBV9 TGTGCCAGCAGCGTAGAGGGGGGGGCGGATACGCAGTATTTT CASSVEGGADTQYF
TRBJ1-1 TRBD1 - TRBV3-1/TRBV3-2 TGTGCCAGCAGCGGGACAGCTATGAACACTGAAGCTTTCTTT CASSGTAMNTEAFF
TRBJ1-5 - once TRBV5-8 TGTGCCAGCAGCCGAACCAACACAGGGTTCAATCAGCCCCAGCATTTT CASSRTNTGFNQPQHF
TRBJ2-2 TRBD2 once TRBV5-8 TGTGCCAGCAGCTATCTCCCGCGGGAGGGCCCCACGGCTCCCGGGGAGCTGTTTTTT CASSYLPREGPTAPGELFF
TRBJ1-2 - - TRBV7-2 TGTGCCAGCAGCCCAGGCTCGATAGGCCTCTATGGCTACACCTTC CASSPGSIGLYGYTF
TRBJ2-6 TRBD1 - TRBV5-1 TGCGCCAGCAGCCTGGGGTATGGGACAGCTGGGGCCAACGTCCTGACTTTC CASSLGYGTAGANVLTF
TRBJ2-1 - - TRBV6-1 TGTGCCAGCAGTGAGGCTGGCGGCCGGTACAATGAGCAGTTCTTC CASSEAGGRYNEQFF
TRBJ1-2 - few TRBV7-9 TGTGCCAGCAGCTTAGATGCGGCGGGGGGGCTCTATGGCTACACCTTC CASSLDAAGGLYGYTF
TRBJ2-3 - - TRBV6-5 TGTGCCAGCAGTTACCTGGGACAAAGCACAGATACGCAGTATTTT CASSYLGQSTDTQYF
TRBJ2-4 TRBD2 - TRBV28 TGTGCCAGCAGTCCCTGGGAGGGGTTAGACATTCAGTACTTC CASSPWEGLDIQYF
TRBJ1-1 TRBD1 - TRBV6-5 TGTGCCAGCAGTATAGACAGGGGCGATGGGGCTGAAGCTTTCTTT CASSIDRGDGAEAFF
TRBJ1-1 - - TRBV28 TGTGCCAGCAGTTTCTCAGGGACTAACACTGAAGCTTTCTTT CASSFSGTNTEAFF
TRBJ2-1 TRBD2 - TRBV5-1 TGCGCCAGCAGCCCCGAGGGCAGCGGGACGACTTGGTACAATGAGCAGTTCTTC CASSPEGSGTTWYNEQFF
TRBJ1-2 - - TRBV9 TGTGCCAGCAGCCCCGCATTTTGGAGGGTAGGCTACACCTTC CASSPAFWRVGYTF
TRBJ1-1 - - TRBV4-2 TGTGCCAGCAGCCAAGTCCCTCCCCGTAACACTGAAGCTTTCTTT CASSQVPPRNTEAFF
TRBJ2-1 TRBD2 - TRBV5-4 TGTGCCAGCAGCTTAGCTAGCGGGCGTACTGAGCAGTTCTTC CASSLASGRTEQFF
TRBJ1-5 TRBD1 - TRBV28 TGTGCCAGCAGTTTCCGGGACAGGGGGCATCAGCCCCAGCATTTT CASSFRDRGHQPQHF